A single TCR beta chain is shown here with its context. Its antigen is unidentified. This sample is part of a study of post-analysis software for immune sequencing data. At the level of the study: Included courses were relapsing-remitting and secondary progressive multiple sclerosis; progressive-relapsing multiple sclerosis was also included.

General study results and limits: Those with multiple sclerosis, the patient group, showed significantly lower normalized Chao1 diversity than controls. Patients used four to six TRBV segments, including TRBV5-6, TRBV5-1 and TRBV20-1, more often than controls.

TCR beta libraries were prepared from cDNA with unique molecular identifiers. TCRdb processed the PCR reads anew with MiXCR; each CDR3 protein has one entry. The sample yields around 710,000 distinct CDR3 sequences, about 43% seen once. V dropped 1 base and J dropped 4 bases, with 11 bases sitting between them. Per the germline V gene, CDR1 is DFQATT and CDR2 is SNEGSKA (reference sequence). The CDR3 length is 15 residues. The chain is built from TRBV20-1 and TRBJ2-6; no definite D call. The TCR sequence derives from a girl aged 5-17 years with multiple sclerosis. The sequenced material came from blood. This CDR3 is CSARVHELGANVLTF. Written as DNA, the CDR3 is TGCAGTGCTAGAGTTCACGAGTTGGGGGCCAACGTCCTGACTTTC.